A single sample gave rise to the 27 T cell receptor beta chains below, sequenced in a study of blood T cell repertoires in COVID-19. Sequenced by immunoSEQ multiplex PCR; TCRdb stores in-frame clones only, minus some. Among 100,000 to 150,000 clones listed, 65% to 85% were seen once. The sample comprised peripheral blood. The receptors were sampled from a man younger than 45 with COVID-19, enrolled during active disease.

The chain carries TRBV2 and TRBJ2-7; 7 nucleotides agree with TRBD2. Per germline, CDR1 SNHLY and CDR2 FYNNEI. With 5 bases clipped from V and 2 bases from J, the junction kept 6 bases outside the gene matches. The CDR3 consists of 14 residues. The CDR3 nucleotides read TGTGCCAGCAGTCAGGGACTACCCCCCTACGAGCAGTACTTC. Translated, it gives CASSQGLPPYEQYF.

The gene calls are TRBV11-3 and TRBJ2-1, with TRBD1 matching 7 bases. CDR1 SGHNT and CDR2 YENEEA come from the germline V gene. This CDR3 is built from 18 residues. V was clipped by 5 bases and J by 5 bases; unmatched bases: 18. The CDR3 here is CASSTRGGLEQRHNEQFF. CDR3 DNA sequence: TGTGCCAGCAGCACTCGAGGGGGCCTCGAACAGCGGCACAATGAGCAGTTCTTC.

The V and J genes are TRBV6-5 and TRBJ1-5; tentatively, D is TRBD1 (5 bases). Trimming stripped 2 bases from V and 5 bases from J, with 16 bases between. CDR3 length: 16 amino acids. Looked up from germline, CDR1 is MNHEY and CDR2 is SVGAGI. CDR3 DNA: TGTGCCAGCAGTTACGCCGCAACAGGTTCCCATCAGCCCCAGCATTTT. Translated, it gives CASSYAATGSHQPQHF.

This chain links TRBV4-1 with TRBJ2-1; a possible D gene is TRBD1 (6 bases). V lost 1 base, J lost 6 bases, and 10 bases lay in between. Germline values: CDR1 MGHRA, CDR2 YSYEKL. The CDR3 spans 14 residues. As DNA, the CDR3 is TGCGCCAGCAGCCAAGCCCCGACAGGCAATGAGCAGTTCTTC. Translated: CASSQAPTGNEQFF.

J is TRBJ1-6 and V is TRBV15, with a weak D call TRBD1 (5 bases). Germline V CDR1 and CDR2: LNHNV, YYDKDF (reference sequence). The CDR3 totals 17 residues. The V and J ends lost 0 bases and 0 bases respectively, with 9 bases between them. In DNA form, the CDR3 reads TGTGCCACCAGCAGAGACTCGGGGGGCTCCTATAATTCACCCCTCCACTTT. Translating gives CATSRDSGGSYNSPLHF.

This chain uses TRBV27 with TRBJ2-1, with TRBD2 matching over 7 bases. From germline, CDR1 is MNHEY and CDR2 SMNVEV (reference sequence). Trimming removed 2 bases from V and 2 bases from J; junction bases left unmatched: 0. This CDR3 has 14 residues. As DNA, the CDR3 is TGTGCCAGCAGTTTAAGCGGGACCTACAATGAGCAGTTCTTC. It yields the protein CASSLSGTYNEQFF.

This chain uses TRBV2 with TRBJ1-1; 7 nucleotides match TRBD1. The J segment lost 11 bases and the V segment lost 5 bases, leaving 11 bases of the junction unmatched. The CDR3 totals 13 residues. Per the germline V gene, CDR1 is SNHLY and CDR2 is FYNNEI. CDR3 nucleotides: TGTGCCAGCAGTCACATGGAGGACAGGCGGGCTTTCTTT. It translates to CASSHMEDRRAFF.

The CDR3 region is CASSQGLLRYLYF. The CDR3 DNA sequence: TGTGCCAGCAGCCAAGGACTCCTCCGCTATCTGTATTTT. The V call is TRBV13, the J call TRBJ2-3, with a tentative D call TRBD2 (5 bases). This CDR3 contains 13 residues. In germline, CDR1 is PRHDT, CDR2 FYEKMQ (reference sequence). The V end lost 5 bases, the J end lost 14 bases, and 20 bases lay between the germline ends.

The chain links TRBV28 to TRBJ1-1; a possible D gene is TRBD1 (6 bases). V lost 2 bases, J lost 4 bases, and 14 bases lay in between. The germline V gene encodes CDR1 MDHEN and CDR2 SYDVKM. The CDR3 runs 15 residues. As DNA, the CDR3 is TGTGCCAGCAGTTTACAAGGGACATTCGCCACTGAAGCTTTCTTT. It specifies CASSLQGTFATEAFF.

The CDR3 DNA is TGTGCCAGCAGTTACGGCACAGTCCAGGGGGAGACCCAGTACTTC. Translating gives CASSYGTVQGETQYF. V gene TRBV6-2 or TRBV6-3 combines with J gene TRBJ2-5, with D maybe TRBD1 (6 bases). The V end was cut by 2 bases, the J end by 5 bases, with 15 bases between. The germline V gene encodes CDR1 MNHEY and CDR2 SVGEGT. The CDR3 runs 15 residues.

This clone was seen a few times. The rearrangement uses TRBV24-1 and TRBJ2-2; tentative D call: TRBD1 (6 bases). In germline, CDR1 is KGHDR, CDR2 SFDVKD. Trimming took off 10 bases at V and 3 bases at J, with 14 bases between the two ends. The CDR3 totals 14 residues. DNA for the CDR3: TGTGCCACGAGGCCGGGACAAGACACCGGGGAGCTGTTTTTT. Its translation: CATRPGQDTGELFF.

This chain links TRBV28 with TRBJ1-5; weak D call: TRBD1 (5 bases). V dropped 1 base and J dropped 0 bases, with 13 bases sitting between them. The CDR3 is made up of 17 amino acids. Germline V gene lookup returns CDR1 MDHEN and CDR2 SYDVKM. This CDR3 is CASSLFSGDYSNQPQHF. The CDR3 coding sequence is TGTGCCAGCAGTTTATTTTCGGGGGACTATAGCAATCAGCCCCAGCATTTT.

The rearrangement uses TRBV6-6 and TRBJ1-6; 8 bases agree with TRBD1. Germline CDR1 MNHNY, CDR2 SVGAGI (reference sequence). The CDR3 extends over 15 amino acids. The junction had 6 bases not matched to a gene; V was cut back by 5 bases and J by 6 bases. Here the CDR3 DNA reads TGTGCCAGCAGTCCGACAGGGGCGGCTAATTCACCCCTCCACTTT. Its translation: CASSPTGAANSPLHF.

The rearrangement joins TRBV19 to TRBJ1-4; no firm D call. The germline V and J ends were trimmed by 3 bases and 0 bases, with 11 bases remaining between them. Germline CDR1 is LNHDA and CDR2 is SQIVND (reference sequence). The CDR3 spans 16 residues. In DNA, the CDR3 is TGTGCCAGTAGTATGGGCCGGATAGCAACTAATGAAAAACTGTTTTTT. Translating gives CASSMGRIATNEKLFF.

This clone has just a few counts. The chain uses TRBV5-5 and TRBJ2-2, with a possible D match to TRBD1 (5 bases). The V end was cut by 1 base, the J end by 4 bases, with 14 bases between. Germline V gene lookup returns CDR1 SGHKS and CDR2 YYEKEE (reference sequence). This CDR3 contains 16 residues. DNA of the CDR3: TGTGCCAGCAGCTTGCAGGGATCCCCAACCACCGGGGAGCTGTTTTTT. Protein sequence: CASSLQGSPTTGELFF.

The CDR3 DNA follows: TGTGCCAGCAGCCAAGATAAGTTTCGGGATAGCTCCTACGAGCAGTACTTC. Amino acid sequence: CASSQDKFRDSSYEQYF. The V call is TRBV4-2, the J call TRBJ2-7, with D perhaps matching TRBD2 (5 bases). The CDR3 is 17 amino acids. Trimming cost V 0 bases and J 0 bases, with 15 bases left between them. In germline, CDR1 is LGHNA, CDR2 YNFKEQ.

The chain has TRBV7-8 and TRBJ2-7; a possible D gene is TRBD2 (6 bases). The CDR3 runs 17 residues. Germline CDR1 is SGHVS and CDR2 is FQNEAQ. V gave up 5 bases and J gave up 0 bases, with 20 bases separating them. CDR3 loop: CASSQIPGLTSSYEQYF. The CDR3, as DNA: TGTGCCAGCAGCCAGATCCCGGGACTTACCTCCTCCTACGAGCAGTACTTC.

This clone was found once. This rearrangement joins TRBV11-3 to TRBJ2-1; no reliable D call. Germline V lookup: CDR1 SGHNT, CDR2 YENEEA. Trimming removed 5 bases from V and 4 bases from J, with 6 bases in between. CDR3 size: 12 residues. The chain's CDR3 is CASSPIYNEQFF. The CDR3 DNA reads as TGTGCCAGCAGCCCCATTTACAATGAGCAGTTCTTC.

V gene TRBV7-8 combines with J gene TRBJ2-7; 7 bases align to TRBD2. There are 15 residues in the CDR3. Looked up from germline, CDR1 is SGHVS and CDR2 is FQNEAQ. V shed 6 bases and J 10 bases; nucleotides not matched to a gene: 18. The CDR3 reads CASSFPSGTVALQYF. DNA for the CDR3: TGTGCCAGCAGTTTTCCGAGCGGGACGGTCGCGCTACAGTACTTC.

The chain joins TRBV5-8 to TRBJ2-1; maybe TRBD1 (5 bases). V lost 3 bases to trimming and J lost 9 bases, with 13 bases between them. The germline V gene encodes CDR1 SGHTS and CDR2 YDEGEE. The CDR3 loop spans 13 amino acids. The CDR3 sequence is CASSWGRVGEQFF. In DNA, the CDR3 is TGTGCCAGCAGCTGGGGCAGGGTTGGTGAGCAGTTCTTC.

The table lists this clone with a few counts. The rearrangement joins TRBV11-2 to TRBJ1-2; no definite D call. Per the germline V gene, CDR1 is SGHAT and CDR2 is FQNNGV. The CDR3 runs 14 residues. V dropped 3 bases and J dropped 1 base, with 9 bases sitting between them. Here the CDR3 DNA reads TGTGCCAGCAGCTTTGGAGCAGTTAACTATGGCTACACCTTC. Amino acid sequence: CASSFGAVNYGYTF.

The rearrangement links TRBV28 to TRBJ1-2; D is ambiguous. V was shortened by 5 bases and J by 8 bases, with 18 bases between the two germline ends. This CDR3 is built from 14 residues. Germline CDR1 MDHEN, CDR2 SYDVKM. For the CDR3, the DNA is TGTGCCAGCAGTGGTCAGACGGGATTTAGGGGCTACACCTTC. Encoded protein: CASSGQTGFRGYTF.

CDR3 sequence: CASSWTAGGETDTQYF. The CDR3 nucleotides are TGCGCCAGCAGCTGGACTGCAGGGGGCGAAACAGATACGCAGTATTTT. This rearrangement joins TRBV5-1 to TRBJ2-3; 8 nucleotides align to TRBD1. CDR1 and CDR2 from the germline V gene are SGHRS and YFSETQ. With V trimmed by 3 bases and J by 3 bases, 9 bases remained unmatched. The CDR3 extends over 16 amino acids. Filled out from reference TRBV5-1 and TRBJ2-3, the complete variable domain reads KAGVTQTPRYLIKTRGQQVTLSCSPISGHRSVSWYQQTPGQGLQFLFEYFSETQRNKGNFPGRFSGRQFSNSRSEMNVSTLELGDSALYLCASSWTAGGETDTQYFGPGTRLTVL.

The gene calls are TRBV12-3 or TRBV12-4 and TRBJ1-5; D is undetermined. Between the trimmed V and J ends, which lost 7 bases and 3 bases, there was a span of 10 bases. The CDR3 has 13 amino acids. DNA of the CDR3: TGTGCCAGCACCAACAGTTACAATCAGCCCCAGCATTTT. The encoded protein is CASTNSYNQPQHF.

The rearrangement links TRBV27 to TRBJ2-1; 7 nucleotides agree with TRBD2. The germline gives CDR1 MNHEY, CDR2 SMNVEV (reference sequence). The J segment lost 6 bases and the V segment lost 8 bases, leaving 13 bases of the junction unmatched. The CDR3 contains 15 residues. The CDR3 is CASSPGTTAANEQFF. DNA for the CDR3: TGTGCCAGCTCACCAGGGACTACCGCAGCCAATGAGCAGTTCTTC.

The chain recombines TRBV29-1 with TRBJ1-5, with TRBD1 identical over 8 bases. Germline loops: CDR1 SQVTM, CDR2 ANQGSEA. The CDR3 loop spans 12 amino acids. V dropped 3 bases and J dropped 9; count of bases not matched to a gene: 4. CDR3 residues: CSVDTGTGPQHF. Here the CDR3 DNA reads TGCAGCGTTGATACAGGGACAGGGCCCCAGCATTTT. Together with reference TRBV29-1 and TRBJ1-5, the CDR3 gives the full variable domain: SAVISQKPSRDICQRGTSLTIQCQVDSQVTMMFWYRQQPGQSLTLIATANQGSEATYESGFVIDKFPISRPNLTFSTLTVSNMSPEDSSIYLCSVDTGTGPQHFGDGTRLSIL.

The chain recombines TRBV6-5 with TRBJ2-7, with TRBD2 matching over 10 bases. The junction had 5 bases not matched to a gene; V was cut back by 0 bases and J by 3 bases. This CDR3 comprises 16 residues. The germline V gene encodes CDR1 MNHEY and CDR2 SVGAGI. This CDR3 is CASSYSPAGGYYEQYF. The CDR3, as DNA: TGTGCCAGCAGTTACTCACCAGCGGGAGGGTACTACGAGCAGTACTTC.